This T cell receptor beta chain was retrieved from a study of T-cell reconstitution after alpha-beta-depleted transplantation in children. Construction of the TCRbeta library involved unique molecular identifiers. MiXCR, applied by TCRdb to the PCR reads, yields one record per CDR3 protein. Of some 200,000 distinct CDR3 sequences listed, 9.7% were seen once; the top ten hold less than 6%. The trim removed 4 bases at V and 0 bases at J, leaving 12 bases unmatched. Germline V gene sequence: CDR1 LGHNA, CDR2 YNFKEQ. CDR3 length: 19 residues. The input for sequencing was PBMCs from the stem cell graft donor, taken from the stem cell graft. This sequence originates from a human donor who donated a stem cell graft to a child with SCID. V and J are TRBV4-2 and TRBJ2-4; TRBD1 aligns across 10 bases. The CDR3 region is CASSLLGQGGDLAKNIQYF. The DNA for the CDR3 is TGTGCCAGCAGCCTCCTAGGACAGGGGGGAGATTTAGCCAAAAACATTCAGTACTTC.